This T cell receptor (beta chain) is drawn from a study of technical replicates of blood from a few donors (TCRdb year 2017). Library preparation employed the immunoSEQ multiplex PCR assay. Not all clones reach the TCRdb copy of this immuneACCESS table, which keeps in-frame sequences only. Checked studies attribute under half of the gap to unresolved V genes and leave the rest unexplained. For this sample there are approximately 87,000 clones; about 95% appear just once. The leading ten clones occupy about 0.36% of the sample. V loses 4 bases at its end and J loses 8 bases; junction bases beyond the gene matches: 6. The CDR3 has 16 amino acids, counting the end cysteine and phenylalanine. Of all the DNA, just the CDR3 is kept, 48 bases in frame from base 1. For CDR1 and CDR2, the germline V gene (reference sequence) lists SEHNR and FQNEAQ. About this clone: Which antigen it targets is not known. No per-base quality is available; no much larger clone lies one base away.

The chain is encoded by TRBV7-9 joined to TRBJ2-1; 15 central nucleotides agree with TRBD2. This receptor was identified in a human donor in good health. Sequenced input: T cells isolated from PBMCs. The nucleotide sequence reads as follows: TGTGCCAGCAGCTCCGGGACTAGCGGGAGGTGGGATGAGCAGTTCTTC. Its amino acids are CASSSGTSGRWDEQFF. Reference TRBV7-9 and TRBJ2-1 proteins supply the regions before and after the CDR3; the full variable domain is: DTGVSQNPRHKITKRGQNVTFRCDPISEHNRLYWYRQTLGQGPEFLTYFQNEAQLEKSRLLSDRFSAERPKGSFSTLEIQRTEQGDSAMYLCASSSGTSGRWDEQFFGPGTRLTVL.